This TCR beta chain emerged from a study of blood T cell repertoires in COVID-19. In the study overall: COVID-19 samples collected from the United States, Italy and Spain covered acute and convalescent phases. In each case, the material was cDNA or gDNA derived from T cells, B-cell-depleted T cells, or PBMCs.

This clone was picked up one time. Looked up from germline, CDR1 is SQVTM and CDR2 is ANQGSEA. V shed 7 bases and J 1 base; nucleotides not matched to a gene: 3. CDR3 length: 12 residues. Original data processing: Amplification with reference gene primers provided the estimates of nucleated cell counts. The protocol was immunoSEQ multiplex PCR, while the TCRdb copy is restricted to in-frame clones and leaves out a portion. That table is the source of V, J and clone size, and D and trimming were worked out from the DNA. Among around 260,000 clones listed, 70% to 90% were seen once. This chain uses TRBV29-1 with TRBJ2-5, with TRBD1 matching over 7 bases. This TCR was recovered from a woman in her 30s with active or convalescent COVID-19. Sequenced input: peripheral blood. The CDR3 spells CSARQGQETQYF. CDR3 sequence (DNA): TGCAGCGCAAGACAGGGCCAAGAGACCCAGTACTTC.